These 18 T cell receptor beta chains came from one sample sequenced in a study of T cell responses to AZD1222 COVID-19 vaccine. The method was immunoSEQ multiplex PCR; TCRdb's version includes in-frame clones alone and lacks a portion of them. Among about 140,000 clones listed, roughly 88% were seen once. The source was peripheral blood, collected on day 0 of AZD1222 vaccination. The receptors stem from an adult in good health.

V usage is TRBV7-2 and J usage is TRBJ2-7, with D hard to call. Deletions cut 1 base from V and 4 bases from J, with 11 bases between. CDR3 size: 14 residues. Germline CDR1 is SGHTA and CDR2 is FQGNSA. The CDR3 is CASSLGITGYEQYF. The CDR3 nucleotides read TGTGCCAGCAGCTTAGGGATCACTGGTTACGAGCAGTACTTC.

There are a few counts of this clone. This chain connects TRBV4-2 to TRBJ2-7; 8 bases fit TRBD2. This CDR3 region has 16 residues. V shed 4 bases, J shed 3 bases, and the junction held 11 bases outside the gene matches. The germline V gene encodes CDR1 LGHNA and CDR2 YNFKEQ. CDR3 in amino acids: CASSPVGGEIDYEQYF. The CDR3 nucleotides read TGTGCCAGCAGCCCGGTCGGGGGGGAGATTGACTACGAGCAGTACTTC.

Comment on this clone: One end of the junction fails to match germline, which may point to a read error. The rearrangement links TRBV2 to TRBJ2-3; D is perhaps TRBD1 or TRBD2 (5 bases each). The CDR3 loop spans 11 amino acids. Germline V gene lookup returns CDR1 SNHLY and CDR2 FYNNEI. The CDR3 protein is CSGRNTDTQYF. CDR3 coding DNA: TGCTCGGGACGAAACACAGATACGCAGTATTTT.

The chain combines TRBV28 with TRBJ1-6; possibly TRBD1 for D (5 bases). Germline CDR1 and CDR2: MDHEN and SYDVKM. This CDR3 is 14 amino acids long. V was clipped by 3 bases and J by 14 bases, with 17 bases between them. This CDR3 reads CASSLDIGRRTLHF. The CDR3, as DNA: TGTGCCAGCAGTTTGGACATAGGCCGTCGCACCCTCCACTTT.

This clone was recorded a few times. J is TRBJ2-1 and V is TRBV3-1 (or the pseudogene TRBV3-2), with D tentatively TRBD1 or TRBD2 (5 bases each). Germline CDR1 and CDR2: LGHDT and YNNKEL (reference sequence). This CDR3 is built from 13 residues. Trimming took off 4 bases at V and 1 base at J, with 5 bases between the two ends. The CDR3 here is CASSRGSYNEQFF. Here the CDR3 DNA reads TGTGCCAGCAGCCGGGGGTCCTACAATGAGCAGTTCTTC.

This clone has just a few counts. The V and J genes are TRBV6-1 and TRBJ1-5; D unclear. Deletions cut 3 bases from V and 4 bases from J, with 13 bases between. The CDR3 extends over 15 amino acids. CDR1 and CDR2 (germline): MNHNS, SASEGT. The DNA of the CDR3 is TGTGCCAGCAGTGATGGGTTTCCTGGTAATCAGCCCCAGCATTTT. It codes for CASSDGFPGNQPQHF.

The chain is built from TRBV9 and TRBJ2-1; D is possibly TRBD2 (5 bases). The CDR3 has 15 amino acids. CDR1 is SGDLS, CDR2 YYNGEE, per germline. Trimming shortened V by 1 base and J by 3 bases, and 11 bases separated the two germline ends. CDR3: CASSVRSDRYNEQFF. CDR3 bases: TGTGCCAGCAGCGTACGTAGCGATCGCTACAATGAGCAGTTCTTC. Full variable domain (missing parts from reference TRBV9 and TRBJ2-1): DSGVTQTPKHLITATGQRVTLRCSPRSGDLSVYWYQQSLDQGLQFLIQYYNGEERAKGNILERFSAQQFPDLHSELNLSSLELGDSALYFCASSVRSDRYNEQFFGPGTRLTVL.

V usage is TRBV5-4 and J usage is TRBJ2-7, with D perhaps TRBD2 (5 bases). Germline V CDR1 and CDR2: SGHNT, YYREEE (reference sequence). CDR3 size: 11 residues. V lost 4 bases and J lost 4, with 6 bases in between. The CDR3 protein is CASSREYEQYF. The CDR3 coding sequence is TGTGCCAGCAGCCGGGAATACGAGCAGTACTTC.

The chain carries TRBV5-1 and TRBJ1-2, with D perhaps matching TRBD1 (5 bases). The CDR3 length is 13 residues. Germline-derived CDR1 and CDR2 are SGHRS and YFSETQ. Trimming cost V 3 bases and J 4 bases, with 10 bases left between them. The chain's CDR3 is CASSSTAIYGYTF. DNA for the CDR3: TGCGCCAGCAGCTCGACAGCGATCTATGGCTACACCTTC.

This clone was found a few times. This sequence joins TRBV12-3 or TRBV12-4 and TRBJ1-1; D not certain. Trimming removed 6 bases from V and 5 bases from J, with 13 bases in between. CDR3 length equals 13 residues. The CDR3 reads CASSRLLETEAFF. For the CDR3, the DNA is TGTGCCAGCAGCCGTCTATTGGAGACTGAAGCTTTCTTT.

The V gene is TRBV5-1, the J gene TRBJ2-3; possible D gene TRBD2, 10 bases. Germline V gene data show CDR1 as SGHRS and CDR2 as YFSETQ. This CDR3 is 19 amino acids long. V shed 3 bases and J shed 0 bases, with 23 bases lying between them. CDR3 DNA sequence: TGCGCCAGCAGCTCCGGACAGGGGACTAGCGATACCAGCACAGATACGCAGTATTTT. Translated, it gives CASSSGQGTSDTSTDTQYF.

J is TRBJ1-6 and V is TRBV28; D gene unclear. V was pared by 6 bases and J by 8 bases, with 11 bases between. CDR1 is MDHEN, CDR2 SYDVKM, per germline. This CDR3 is built from 13 residues. CDR3 sequence reads: CASSQERDSPLHF. For the CDR3, the DNA is TGTGCCAGCAGCCAAGAAAGAGATTCACCCCTCCACTTT. Using reference TRBV28 and TRBJ1-6 for the parts outside the CDR3, the full variable domain is DVKVTQSSRYLVKRTGEKVFLECVQDMDHENMFWYRQDPGLGLRLIYFSYDVKMKEKGDIPEGYSVSREKKERFSLILESASTNQTSMYLCASSQERDSPLHFGNGTRLTVT.

The gene calls are TRBV7-9 and TRBJ1-1; D unresolved. Deletions cut 3 bases from V and 1 base from J, with 6 bases between. The CDR3 extends over 13 amino acids. The germline CDR1 and CDR2 sequences are SEHNR and FQNEAQ (reference sequence). This chain's CDR3 is CASSFTRNTEAFF. For the CDR3, the DNA is TGTGCCAGCAGCTTCACCAGGAACACTGAAGCTTTCTTT. The variable domain in full, with the rest retrieved from reference TRBV7-9 and TRBJ1-1, is DTGVSQNPRHKITKRGQNVTFRCDPISEHNRLYWYRQTLGQGPEFLTYFQNEAQLEKSRLLSDRFSAERPKGSFSTLEIQRTEQGDSAMYLCASSFTRNTEAFFGQGTRLTVV.

J is TRBJ2-1 and V is TRBV6-5; 10 bases are a match to TRBD1. CDR1 is MNHEY, CDR2 SVGAGI, per germline. The trim removed 8 bases at V and 6 bases at J, leaving 4 bases unmatched. The CDR3 consists of 13 residues. The CDR3 loop is CASGGTGVNEQFF. DNA of the CDR3: TGTGCCAGCGGAGGGACAGGGGTCAATGAGCAGTTCTTC.

The V gene is TRBV28, the J gene TRBJ2-2, with D possibly being TRBD1 (6 bases). From germline, CDR1 is MDHEN and CDR2 SYDVKM. V was trimmed by 3 bases and J by 2 bases, leaving 13 bases between them. CDR3 length: 16 residues. The DNA of the CDR3 is TGTGCCAGCAGTTTCGCCGGGACACTTAACACCGGGGAGCTGTTTTTT. Amino acid sequence: CASSFAGTLNTGELFF.

The CDR3 sequence is CASSLIGGPRFTGELFF. The CDR3 region has the DNA TGTGCCAGCAGCTTAATTGGGGGGCCAAGGTTCACCGGGGAGCTGTTTTTT. The chain employs TRBV7-9 and TRBJ2-2; D might be TRBD1 or TRBD2, each matching 6 bases. There are 17 residues in the CDR3. V lost 2 bases and J 4 bases, leaving 17 bases between the germline ends. Germline lookup yields CDR1 SEHNR and CDR2 FQNEAQ (reference sequence).

The chain has TRBV9 and TRBJ2-2, with D perhaps given as TRBD1 or TRBD2 (5 bases each). The CDR3 totals 13 residues. The germline gives CDR1 SGDLS, CDR2 YYNGEE. The germline V and J ends were trimmed by 3 bases and 6 bases, with 9 bases remaining between them. CDR3 nucleotides: TGTGCCAGCAGCGCCGTGGGGGCCGGGGAGCTGTTTTTT. Protein sequence: CASSAVGAGELFF.

The rearrangement uses TRBV12-5 and TRBJ2-1; 10 bases align to TRBD2. With 2 bases clipped from V and 6 bases from J, the junction kept 7 bases outside the gene matches. Germline V CDR1 and CDR2: LGHNT, FRNRAP. The CDR3 consists of 16 residues. The CDR3 nucleotides are TGTGCTAGTGGTTTGACTACTAGCGGGAAGTCCAATGAGCAGTTCTTC. This codes for CASGLTTSGKSNEQFF.